The 14 T cell receptor beta chains listed next were all sequenced from one sample in a study of human T cells and chemical hapten exposure. Via MiXCR, TCRdb re-called the RACE reads, giving one row per CDR3 protein. The sample records some 82,000 distinct CDR3 sequences, around 11% being singletons. Sample time point: patch test 1, 2 weeks after DPC sensitization. Treatment here: therapeutic diphenylcyclopropenone sensitization with weekly scalp DPC. The material was whole blood, obtained in connection with sensitization to the hapten diphenylcyclopropenone (DPC). Receptors were obtained from a woman between 50 and 59 years old with alopecia areata. Some clones in this sample may be carry-over from other donors' samples.

Regarding this clonotype: Just one base apart from a much larger clone, this may be a read error. The V gene is TRBV4-3, the J gene TRBJ1-2; 8 nucleotides line up with TRBD1. The CDR3 has 13 residues. Looked up from germline, CDR1 is LGHNA and CDR2 is YSLEER. CDR3 amino acids: CASSPRTGYGFTF. CDR3 nucleotides: TGCGCCAGCAGCCCCCGGACAGGGTATGGCTTCACCTTC.

The chain employs TRBV3-1 and TRBJ2-4; 11 bases are shared with TRBD2. The CDR3 has 18 residues. From germline, CDR1 is LGHDT and CDR2 YNNKEL (reference sequence). The J segment lost 0 bases and the V segment lost 1 base, leaving 5 bases of the junction unmatched. The CDR3 spells CASSQGGSGRVAKNIQYF. The CDR3 DNA reads TGTGCCAGCAGCCAAGGGGGTAGCGGGAGGGTAGCCAAAAACATTCAGTACTTC.

This clonotype was detected many times. The chain is built from TRBV12-3 or TRBV12-4 and TRBJ1-5; D remains unclear. CDR3 size: 12 residues. V lost 5 bases to trimming and J lost 4 bases, with 6 bases between them. CDR3 sequence: CASSGPNQPQHF. The CDR3 nucleotides are TGTGCCAGCAGTGGCCCTAATCAGCCCCAGCATTTT.

This clonotype was found a few times. The chain carries TRBV30 and TRBJ1-2, with a possible D match to TRBD1 (5 bases). This CDR3 contains 13 residues. Looked up from germline, CDR1 is GTSNPN and CDR2 is SVGIG (reference sequence). Between the trimmed V and J ends, which lost 3 bases and 5 bases, there was a span of 13 bases. CDR3 coding DNA: TGTGCCTGGAGCTTTGACAGTCCGTATGGCTACACCTTC. Encoded protein: CAWSFDSPYGYTF.

There are many counts of this clonotype. This chain joins TRBV7-9 and TRBJ2-5, with a tentative D call TRBD1 (6 bases). V dropped 5 bases and J dropped 9 bases, with 22 bases sitting between them. Germline loops: CDR1 SEHNR, CDR2 FQNEAQ (reference sequence). The CDR3 sequence is 15 residues long. Here the CDR3 reads CASSPPQGPLLSQYF. The CDR3 bases are TGTGCCAGCAGCCCACCACAGGGACCTCTCCTTTCCCAGTACTTC.

This clonotype was detected ten times or more. This rearrangement joins TRBV5-6 to TRBJ1-6, with D possibly matching TRBD1 (5 bases). Germline V gene sequence: CDR1 SGHDT, CDR2 YYEEEE. This CDR3 is built from 17 residues. Trimming stripped 3 bases from V and 1 base from J, with 14 bases between. CDR3 sequence: CASSSLTGGSYNSPLHF. The CDR3 DNA reads as TGTGCCAGCAGCTCGCTAACGGGGGGATCCTATAATTCACCCCTCCACTTT.

Many counts were recorded for this clonotype. J is TRBJ2-7 and V is TRBV7-6, with D hard to call. Trimming took 4 bases from V and 5 from J, leaving 9 bases between them. The CDR3 is 12 residues long. Germline CDR1 SGHVS, CDR2 FNYEAQ. The CDR3 loop reads CASSSLTHEQYF. CDR3 DNA sequence: TGTGCCAGCAGCTCCCTCACCCACGAGCAGTACTTC.

V is TRBV5-1 and J is TRBJ2-2; 8 bases are shared with TRBD1. The ends lost 6 bases at V and 5 bases at J; junction bases unmatched: 15. This CDR3 spans 17 amino acids. Germline loops: CDR1 SGHRS, CDR2 YFSETQ. CDR3 region: CASTLLAGGDGTGELFF. Here the CDR3 DNA reads TGCGCCAGCACCCTGCTTGCAGGGGGCGATGGGACCGGGGAGCTGTTTTTT.

V gene TRBV7-6 combines with J gene TRBJ2-7; 8 bases line up with TRBD1. J was trimmed by 2 bases and V by 4 bases; bases with no gene match: 7. This CDR3 has 15 amino acids. Germline loops: CDR1 SGHVS, CDR2 FNYEAQ. This CDR3 reads CASSSLTGETYEQYF. The CDR3 DNA sequence: TGTGCCAGCAGCTCCCTGACAGGGGAAACCTACGAGCAGTACTTC.

This chain connects TRBV5-1 to TRBJ2-4; TRBD1 aligns across 9 bases. CDR1 is SGHRS, CDR2 YFSETQ, per germline. Unmatched junction bases numbered 11, after V lost 4 bases and J lost 0 bases. The CDR3 runs to 18 residues. The CDR3 loop is CASSVGTQGARAKNIQYF. CDR3 coding DNA: TGCGCCAGCAGCGTGGGCACACAGGGGGCGAGAGCCAAAAACATTCAGTACTTC.

This clonotype has at least ten counts. This chain links TRBV7-2 with TRBJ2-7; D remains unclear. The V and J ends lost 5 bases and 4 bases respectively, with 9 bases between them. The CDR3 covers 12 residues. From germline, CDR1 is SGHTA and CDR2 FQGNSA. The CDR3 DNA follows: TGTGCCAGCAGCATGACGTGGTACGAGCAGTACTTC. It codes for CASSMTWYEQYF. The full variable domain, its missing parts supplied by reference TRBV7-2 and TRBJ2-7, is GAGVSQSPSNKVTEKGKDVELRCDPISGHTALYWYRQSLGQGLEFLIYFQGNSAPDKSGLPSDRFSAERTGGSVSTLTIQRTQQEDSAVYLCASSMTWYEQYFGPGTRLTVT.

V and J are TRBV12-3 or TRBV12-4 and TRBJ2-2; weak D call: TRBD1 (6 bases). Trimming cost V 6 bases and J 0 bases, with 11 bases left between them. The CDR3 consists of 15 residues. The chain's CDR3 is CASSPQGPNTGELFF. CDR3 nucleotides: TGTGCCAGCAGCCCACAGGGACCGAACACCGGGGAGCTGTTTTTT.

This rearrangement joins TRBV3-1 to TRBJ2-7; D unclear. Germline values: CDR1 LGHDT, CDR2 YNNKEL (reference sequence). Trimming left V 0 bases short and J 3 bases short, with 6 bases between. The CDR3 sequence is 13 residues long. As DNA, the CDR3 is TGTGCCAGCAGCCAAGATGAGGTCTACGAGCAGTACTTC. As protein: CASSQDEVYEQYF.

V and J are TRBV14 and TRBJ2-2; the D call may be TRBD1 or TRBD2 (6 bases each). Germline V gene data show CDR1 as SGHDN and CDR2 as FVKESK. This CDR3 has 17 residues. Between the trimmed V and J ends, which lost 5 bases and 6 bases, there was a span of 22 bases. The CDR3 bases are TGTGCCAGCAGCATACGGCCGGGACTCAGGGGTCCCGGGGAGCTGTTTTTT. Residues: CASSIRPGLRGPGELFF.